Listed below are T cell receptor beta chains from one sample, sequenced in a study of cytomegalovirus exposure and HLA in healthy donors. Profiling relied on immunoSEQ multiplex PCR, and the TCRdb table lists in-frame clones only, not all of them. The sample records about 130,000 clones, about three quarters being singletons. Sequencing used PBMCs. The source is a woman aged 55-69 years in good health and CMV-seropositive. Both conserved end residues are part of each CDR3. The D gene is left open where the match is weak. A row's size may be missing; if present it is once, few, many or a size class.

once	TRBV11-3	.	TRBJ1-1	CASSLGTENTEAFF	TGTGCCAGCAGCTTAGGGACTGAAAACACTGAAGCTTTCTTT
.	TRBV11-2	TRBD2	TRBJ2-1	CASSSFSGGAVEQFF	TGTGCCAGCAGCTCGTTTAGCGGGGGGGCTGTGGAGCAGTTCTTC
.	TRBV18	.	TRBJ1-1	CASSPPAGVGTEAFF	TGTGCCAGCTCACCACCGGCCGGGGTTGGGACTGAAGCTTTCTTT
.	TRBV9	.	TRBJ2-7	CASSPRSSASSYEQYF	TGTGCCAGCAGCCCGAGGTCTAGCGCCAGCTCCTACGAGCAGTACTTC
.	TRBV2	.	TRBJ1-5	CASRTGYSNQPQHF	TGTGCCAGCAGAACAGGCTATAGCAATCAGCCCCAGCATTTT
.	TRBV27	TRBD1	TRBJ1-2	CASADREYGYTF	TGTGCCAGCGCTGACAGGGAATATGGCTACACCTTC
.	TRBV6-6	TRBD2	TRBJ2-3	CASSDAGGGTDTQYF	TGTGCCAGCTCCGACGCGGGGGGCGGGACAGATACGCAGTATTTT
.	TRBV10-2	.	TRBJ1-1	CASSGGHTEAFF	TGCGCCAGCAGCGGTGGACATACTGAAGCTTTCTTT
.	TRBV4-1	.	TRBJ1-1	CASSQSLGEAVEAFF	TGCGCCAGCAGCCAGAGCCTCGGGGAAGCTGTTGAAGCTTTCTTT
.	TRBV5-4	TRBD2	TRBJ2-3	CASSSGGLAGQDTQYF	TGTGCCAGCAGCTCTGGCGGCCTAGCGGGGCAGGATACGCAGTATTTT
.	TRBV6-5	.	TRBJ1-2	CASRQVGANYGYTF	TGTGCCAGCCGACAGGTGGGGGCTAACTATGGCTACACCTTC
.	TRBV2	TRBD1	TRBJ1-5	CASDRVDQPQHF	TGTGCCAGCGACAGGGTTGATCAGCCCCAGCATTTT
.	TRBV9	.	TRBJ1-2	CASSVGDTGSYGYTF	TGTGCCAGCAGCGTAGGAGATACAGGGTCCTATGGCTACACCTTC
few	TRBV5-1	.	TRBJ1-4	CASSLQSNNEKLFF	TGCGCCAGCAGTCTTCAGTCAAACAATGAAAAACTGTTTTTT
.	TRBV5-1	TRBD2	TRBJ2-3	CASSGGLAGDTDTQYF	TGCGCCAGCAGCGGCGGACTAGCGGGGGACACAGATACGCAGTATTTT
.	TRBV6-1	.	TRBJ2-7	CASSTLTVHYEQYF	TGTGCCAGCAGTACTCTAACTGTTCACTACGAGCAGTACTTC
.	TRBV4-1	.	TRBJ1-5	CASSHPGRYQPQHF	TGCGCCAGCAGCCATCCCGGGAGGTATCAGCCCCAGCATTTT
few	TRBV4-1	TRBD2	TRBJ2-7	CASSQEERGAGSYEQYF	TGCGCCAGCAGCCAAGAAGAGCGGGGGGCCGGATCCTACGAGCAGTACTTC
.	TRBV14	TRBD1	TRBJ2-7	CASSQVTGRYEQYF	TGTGCCAGCAGCCAAGTGACAGGGCGCTACGAGCAGTACTTC
.	TRBV7-2	TRBD1	TRBJ1-5	CASSRYRGGQPQHF	TGTGCCAGCAGCCGATACAGGGGAGGACAGCCCCAGCATTTT
few	TRBV7-9	TRBD1	TRBJ1-1	CASSYFKRQGDTEAFF	TGTGCCAGCAGCTACTTTAAACGACAGGGTGACACTGAAGCTTTCTTT
few	TRBV19	TRBD2	TRBJ2-5	CASSMVQAGGGTQYF	TGTGCCAGTAGTATGGTCCAGGCCGGGGGGGGGACCCAGTACTTC
.	TRBV5-1	TRBD1	TRBJ1-5	CASSLGTGGGQPQHF	TGCGCCAGCAGCTTGGGGACAGGGGGCGGTCAGCCCCAGCATTTT